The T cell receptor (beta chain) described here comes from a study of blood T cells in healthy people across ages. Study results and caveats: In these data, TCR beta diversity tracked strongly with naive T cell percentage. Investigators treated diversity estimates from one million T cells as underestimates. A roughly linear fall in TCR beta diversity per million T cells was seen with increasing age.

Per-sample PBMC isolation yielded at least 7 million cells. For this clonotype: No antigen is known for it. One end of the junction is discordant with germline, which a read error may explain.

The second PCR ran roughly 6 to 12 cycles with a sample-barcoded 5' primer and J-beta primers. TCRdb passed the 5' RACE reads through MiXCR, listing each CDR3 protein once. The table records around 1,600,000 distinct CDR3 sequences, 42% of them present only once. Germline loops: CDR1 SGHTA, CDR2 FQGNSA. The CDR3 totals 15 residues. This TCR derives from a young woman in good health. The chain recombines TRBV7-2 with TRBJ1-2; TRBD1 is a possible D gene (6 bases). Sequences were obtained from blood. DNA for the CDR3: TGTGCCTGCAGCCATGTATCGGGGGGCAGATATGGCTACACCTTC. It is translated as CACSHVSGGRYGYTF.